A selection of T cell receptor beta chains follows, all from one sample in a study of glioma-infiltrating T cells after dendritic cell vaccination. Assay: immunoSEQ multiplex PCR; the TCRdb copy retains only in-frame clones and omits some. The sample carries under 100,000 clones, over 60% recorded once. Material: blood, obtained before dendritic cell vaccination. All receptors come from a human donor with glioblastoma. Both conserved end residues are trimmed from each CDR3.

j_call	v_call	cdr3_aa
TRBJ1-3	TRBV9	ASSRRELVGSGNTIY
TRBJ2-7	TRBV6-5	ASSPGTSWYEQY
TRBJ1-5	TRBV18	ASSPPGNGRGQPQH
TRBJ2-7	TRBV9	ASSVEPQGYEQY
TRBJ1-5	TRBV28	ASTGAFSNQPQH
TRBJ2-7	TRBV7-9	ASSSRPDSQTYEQY
TRBJ2-3	TRBV7-3	ASSFSGRASDTQY
TRBJ2-7	TRBV18	ASSGSYEQY
TRBJ2-1	TRBV4-1	ASSQEMGGRAGQYNEQF
TRBJ2-7	TRBV4-2	ASSQEAGVDRTYEQY
TRBJ2-5	TRBV28	ASSPGLGNKETQY
TRBJ2-2	TRBV28	ASTLSGGPNTGELF
TRBJ1-1	TRBV4-1	ASSPQWRGTEAF
TRBJ1-2	TRBV28	ASSWEAGLGYT
TRBJ1-2	TRBV6-5	ASSPGGGTVYGYT
TRBJ1-2	TRBV6-5	ASSNAGTGSGYT
TRBJ1-2	TRBV29-1	SVDSNYGYT
TRBJ2-4	TRBV18	ASSQLVVRQGQTKNIQY
TRBJ1-2	TRBV9	ASSVVLGHGYT
TRBJ2-5	TRBV7-9	ASSPGWETQY
TRBJ1-4	TRBV11-2	ASSRSPEGFVKLF
TRBJ2-6	TRBV6-4	ASRVYRVSGANVLT
TRBJ1-5	TRBV15	ATSTRQLGQPQH
TRBJ2-5	TRBV29-1	SVERAGNQETQY
TRBJ1-1	TRBV18	ASSPIRTGGNTEAF
TRBJ2-7	TRBV20-1	SARTGHEQY
TRBJ2-1	TRBV5-4	ASSLVGLANNEQF
-	TRBV6-5	ASTGGVGYEQY
TRBJ2-2	TRBV7-9	ASSLRAGLTGELF
TRBJ2-3	TRBV27	ASNRDRGRTGTDTQY
TRBJ2-5	TRBV5-1	ASSLGRGQETQY
TRBJ2-1	TRBV5-1	ASSLGGLAAYNEQF
TRBJ2-1	TRBV5-4	ASSTQTGDDFWEQF
TRBJ2-1	TRBV5-1	ARKAATSLSSYNEQF
TRBJ1-1	TRBV28	ASSLGGDRDFRKAF
TRBJ2-3	TRBV7-3	ASSSYTDTQY
TRBJ2-3	TRBV29-1	SVDRREGVQY
TRBJ2-7	TRBV9	ASSGRGESTVYEQY
TRBJ2-1	TRBV12-5	ASGLARGTSGSTYDEQF
TRBJ1-2	TRBV28	ASTPPDRGLGGYT
TRBJ1-3	TRBV6-5	ASSYAPTGTGNTIY
TRBJ1-6	TRBV5-3	ARSLVRRAYNSPLH
TRBJ1-1	TRBV7-6	ASSLYTGANTEAF
TRBJ2-1	TRBV9	ASSTGPGGYNEQF
TRBJ1-1	TRBV18	ASSLEENTEAF